This T cell receptor (beta chain) was captured by sequencing in a study of shared clonotypes between healthy human individuals. The CDR3 is made up of 12 amino acids. Trimming shortened V by 4 bases and J by 1 base, and 4 bases separated the two germline ends. Germline assignment: CDR1 SNHLY and CDR2 FYNNEI. Sequenced by immunoSEQ multiplex PCR; TCRdb stores in-frame clones only, minus some. The data show 450,000 to 500,000 clones, with around 73% seen just once and about 12% held by the top ten. The chain has TRBV2 and TRBJ1-1, with D unclear. Input material: PBMCs. The clonotype comes from a middle-aged woman in good health. Some clones in this sample may be carry-over from other donors' samples. CDR3 protein: CASSAANTEAFF. The CDR3 nucleotides read TGTGCCAGCAGTGCTGCGAACACTGAAGCTTTCTTT.